This TCR beta chain emerged from a study of blood T cells in healthy people across ages. Between the trimmed V and J ends, which lost 0 bases and 9 bases, there was a span of 9 bases. Per germline, CDR1 LNHNV and CDR2 YYDKDF (reference sequence). The CDR3 extends over 13 amino acids. A second about 7 to 11 cycle PCR used barcoded and J-beta primers. Sequencing recovered at least 3 million CDR3-containing paired-end reads from each sample. One entry per CDR3 protein, called by TCRdb with MiXCR from the 5' RACE reads. Here the sample spans 600,000 or so distinct CDR3 sequences, 21% being singletons. Study-wide findings and caveats: Estimates of diversity drawn from one million T cells were considered underestimates.

As concerns this clonotype: Its antigen is currently unknown.

Per sample, no less than 5 micrograms of total RNA were extracted. The sequenced sample was blood. The TCR originated in a man between 65 and 85 years old in good health. V is TRBV15 and J is TRBJ1-5; D is unclear. The CDR3 bases are TGTGCCACCAGCAGAGACTACTTTCGGCCCCAGCATTTT. Amino acids: CATSRDYFRPQHF.